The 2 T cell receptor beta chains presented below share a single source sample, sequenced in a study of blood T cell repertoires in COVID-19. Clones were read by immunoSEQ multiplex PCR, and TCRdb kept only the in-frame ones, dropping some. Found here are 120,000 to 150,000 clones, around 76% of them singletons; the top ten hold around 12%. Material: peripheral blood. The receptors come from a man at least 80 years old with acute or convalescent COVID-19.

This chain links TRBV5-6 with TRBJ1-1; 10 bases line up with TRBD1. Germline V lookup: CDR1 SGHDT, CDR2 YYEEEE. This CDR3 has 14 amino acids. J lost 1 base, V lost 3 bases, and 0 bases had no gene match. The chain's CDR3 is CASSWDRGNTEAFF. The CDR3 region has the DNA TGTGCCAGCAGCTGGGACAGGGGGAACACTGAAGCTTTCTTT.

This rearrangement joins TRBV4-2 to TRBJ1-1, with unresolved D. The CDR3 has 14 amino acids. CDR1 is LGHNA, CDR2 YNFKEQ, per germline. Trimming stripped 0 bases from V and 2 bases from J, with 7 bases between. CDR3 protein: CASSQDLDNTEAFF. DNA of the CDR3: TGTGCCAGCAGCCAAGACCTAGACAACACTGAAGCTTTCTTT.